This TCR beta chain was identified in a study of radiation and T cells in renal cell carcinoma. Study-wide background: Nephrectomy followed 15 Gy stereotactic body radiation by 4 weeks.

Study-level results: In blood, top tumor clones expanded by 2 weeks, shrinking by 4.

V was trimmed by 7 bases and J by 6 bases, leaving 21 bases between them. Per germline, CDR1 SNHLY and CDR2 FYNNEI. The CDR3 is made up of 15 amino acids. As for time point: blood 2 weeks post-SBRT. Specified treatment: 15 Gy SBRT to primary tumor, nephrectomy 4 weeks later. The tumor was a clear cell renal cell carcinoma. In the case of this clone: Its specificity is not known.

Sequencing used immunoSEQ multiplex PCR; TCRdb keeps in-frame clones, though not all of them. The sample consists of approximately 120,000 clones, around 82% of them appearing once. This clonotype was sampled from a man aged 50 to 59 with renal cell carcinoma. Sequencing used blood, obtained from a patient whose treatment included radiotherapy and nephrectomy. The chain combines TRBV2 with TRBJ1-2; D ambiguous. In DNA form, the CDR3 reads TGTGCCAGCACCAAGAGCCCGGGAAGGATTAATGGCTACACCTTC. Translating gives CASTKSPGRINGYTF.